Each of the 28 T cell receptor beta chains below was sequenced from the same sample in a study of beta chain features in type 1 diabetes. Study-wide results and limits: People with Type 1 diabetes carried modestly yet significantly shorter TCRB CDR3s in all four CD4+ subsets.

The whole isolated RNA underwent reverse transcription, so sequencing captured expressed TCRB transcripts. The table came from immunoSEQ multiplex PCR; TCRdb's copy has only in-frame clones and leaves some out. The repertoire includes over 150,000 clones, 10% to 13% of them detected once, and 0.5% sits in the top ten. No antigen has been identified for these receptors. The sequencing input was central memory CD4+ T cells from blood. These receptor sequences come from a man aged 25-45 years with type 1 diabetes.

In this sample, this clone turned up a few times. The rearrangement links TRBV7-3 to TRBJ1-1, with D hard to call. The CDR3 totals 13 residues. Germline-derived CDR1 and CDR2 are SGHTA and FQGTGA. V lost 5 bases and J lost 1, with 8 bases in between. This CDR3 is CASSIQPNTEAFF. CDR3 DNA: TGTGCCAGCAGCATACAACCGAACACTGAAGCTTTCTTT. Filled out from reference TRBV7-3 and TRBJ1-1, the complete variable domain reads GAGVSQTPSNKVTEKGKYVELRCDPISGHTALYWYRQSLGQGPEFLIYFQGTGAADDSGLPNDRFFAVRPEGSVSTLKIQRTERGDSAVYLCASSIQPNTEAFFGQGTRLTVV.

This clone has just a few counts. J is TRBJ2-6 and V is TRBV2, with 8 bases aligning to TRBD1. The CDR3 runs to 16 residues. CDR1 SNHLY and CDR2 FYNNEI come from the germline V gene. V shed 8 bases and J 0 bases; nucleotides not matched to a gene: 6. CDR3 sequence: CASAGQGYSGANVLTF. CDR3 bases: TGTGCCAGCGCCGGACAGGGTTACTCTGGGGCCAACGTCCTGACTTTC.

The gene calls are TRBV6-5 and TRBJ2-1, with D unclear. V was shortened by 4 bases and J by 4 bases, with 8 bases between the two germline ends. Germline V gene lookup returns CDR1 MNHEY and CDR2 SVGAGI. The CDR3 has 13 amino acids. This CDR3 reads CASSFSSYNEQFF. In DNA form, the CDR3 reads TGTGCCAGCAGTTTTTCGTCTTACAATGAGCAGTTCTTC.

Note on this clone: This same CDR3 is encoded by further DNA sequences in the sample. The V and J genes are TRBV30 and TRBJ2-3, with 9 bases aligning to TRBD1. The CDR3 length is 13 residues. J lost 0 bases, V lost 5 bases, and 0 bases had no gene match. Per the germline V gene, CDR1 is GTSNPN and CDR2 is SVGIG (reference sequence). CDR3 nucleotides: TGTGCCTGGGGGACAGGGAGCACAGATACGCAGTATTTT. Encoded protein: CAWGTGSTDTQYF.

The rearrangement uses TRBV7-3 and TRBJ2-2; weak D call: TRBD1 (5 bases). CDR3 length: 14 amino acids. The V end was cut by 5 bases, the J end by 2 bases, with 9 bases between. CDR1 SGHTA and CDR2 FQGTGA come from the germline V gene. The CDR3 loop reads CASSPDRNTGELFF. CDR3 nucleotides: TGTGCCAGCAGCCCTGACAGAAACACCGGGGAGCTGTTTTTT.

The table lists this clone with a few counts. The chain has TRBV9 and TRBJ2-1; D is unresolved. This CDR3 is 14 amino acids long. V lost 4 bases, J lost 4 bases, and 12 bases lay in between. Per germline, CDR1 SGDLS and CDR2 YYNGEE. Here the CDR3 DNA reads TGTGCCAGCAGCTACTACACCGAATACAATGAGCAGTTCTTC. Encoded protein: CASSYYTEYNEQFF.

This clone was counted a few times. This chain joins TRBV19 and TRBJ1-3; D is uncertain. The CDR3 totals 13 residues. Trimming took 9 bases from V and 0 from J, leaving 9 bases between them. Germline loops: CDR1 LNHDA, CDR2 SQIVND (reference sequence). As DNA, the CDR3 is TGTGCCAGCACAGCCTCCTCTGGAAACACCATATATTTT. As protein: CASTASSGNTIYF.

The chain is built from TRBV14 and TRBJ2-7; unclear D gene. V was shortened by 5 bases and J by 3 bases, with 11 bases between the two germline ends. The CDR3 is 13 amino acids. Germline V gene sequence: CDR1 SGHDN, CDR2 FVKESK. CDR3 loop: CASSIGVNYEQYF. The CDR3 DNA follows: TGTGCCAGCAGCATCGGAGTGAACTACGAGCAGTACTTC.

The table lists this clone with a few counts. V is TRBV7-3 and J is TRBJ1-5; D is ambiguous. There are 13 residues in the CDR3. Trimming shortened V by 6 bases and J by 5 bases, and 11 bases separated the two germline ends. Per germline, CDR1 SGHTA and CDR2 FQGTGA. The chain's CDR3 is CASSFERDQPQHF. CDR3 in DNA: TGTGCCAGCAGTTTTGAGAGAGATCAGCCCCAGCATTTT.

The rearrangement joins TRBV7-8 to TRBJ2-1; 10 nucleotides match TRBD2. Trimming cost V 6 bases and J 6 bases; bases outside gene matches: 5. This CDR3 has 14 amino acids. The germline CDR1 and CDR2 sequences are SGHVS and FQNEAQ. In DNA form, the CDR3 reads TGTGCCAGCAGTCGACTAGCGGGCCCCAATGAGCAGTTCTTC. It encodes CASSRLAGPNEQFF.

This clone was detected a few times. The CDR3 loop reads CASRRDRGADTQYF. In DNA form, the CDR3 reads TGTGCCAGCAGGCGGGACAGGGGGGCAGATACGCAGTATTTT. The chain uses TRBV5-4 and TRBJ2-3; 11 bases are a match to TRBD1. Trimming at V came to 5 bases and at J to 4 bases, leaving 3 bases not matched to a gene. CDR3 length: 14 residues. Germline V gives CDR1 SGHNT, CDR2 YYREEE (reference sequence).

This clone was found a few times. V usage is TRBV29-1 and J usage is TRBJ2-5; the D gene is possibly TRBD2 (5 bases). The V gene lost 4 bases and the J gene lost 5 bases, with 17 bases spanning the gap. The CDR3 has 14 amino acids. CDR1 is SQVTM and CDR2 is ANQGSEA in the germline V gene. CDR3 nucleotide sequence: TGCAGCGTTGGATTTACTAGTTCCGCTGAGACCCAGTACTTC. This translates into CSVGFTSSAETQYF.

This clone was seen a few times. The genes are TRBV5-4 and TRBJ2-2; possibly TRBD1 for D (5 bases). The CDR3 has 15 residues. Trimming removed 0 bases from V and 4 bases from J, with 10 bases in between. Per germline, CDR1 SGHNT and CDR2 YYREEE (reference sequence). CDR3 DNA sequence: TGTGCCAGCAGCTTGGATCTGACAGTCACCGGGGAGCTGTTTTTT. It yields the protein CASSLDLTVTGELFF.

This clone came up a few times. Here the CDR3 reads CASSINLGLPYEQYF. CDR3 sequence (DNA): TGTGCCAGTAGTATTAATCTTGGACTTCCCTACGAGCAGTACTTC. This chain joins TRBV19 and TRBJ2-7, with D possibly TRBD2 on 5 matching bases. CDR1 LNHDA and CDR2 SQIVND come from the germline V gene (reference sequence). The V end lost 3 bases, the J end lost 2 bases, and 14 bases lay between the germline ends. This CDR3 has 15 amino acids.

The chain employs TRBV11-2 and TRBJ2-7, with 13 bases lining up with TRBD2. Losses at the gene ends were 3 bases for V and 7 bases for J; bases not matched to a gene: 6. The CDR3 spans 15 residues. CDR1 and CDR2 (germline): SGHAT, FQNNGV. For the CDR3, the DNA is TGTGCCAGCAGCTTTGGACTAGCGGGAGCTGTGGAGCAGTACTTC. Protein sequence: CASSFGLAGAVEQYF.

The chain uses TRBV7-8 and TRBJ2-1; TRBD2 agrees at 10 bases. The germline V gene encodes CDR1 SGHVS and CDR2 FQNEAQ. Losses at the gene ends were 5 bases for V and 2 bases for J; bases not matched to a gene: 6. This CDR3 comprises 16 residues. The CDR3 region is CASSASGRAAYNEQFF. As DNA, the CDR3 is TGTGCCAGCAGCGCCAGCGGGAGGGCCGCCTACAATGAGCAGTTCTTC. Supplemented by reference TRBV7-8 and TRBJ2-1, the full variable domain reads GAGVSQSPRYKVAKRGQDVALRCDPISGHVSLFWYQQALGQGPEFLTYFQNEAQLDKSGLPSDRFFAERPEGSVSTLKIQRTQQEDSAVYLCASSASGRAAYNEQFFGPGTRLTVL.

This clone was seen only a few times. This chain links TRBV7-6 with TRBJ2-2; D possibly corresponds to TRBD2 (6 bases). Trimming cost V 5 bases and J 6 bases, with 13 bases left between them. The CDR3 is 14 residues long. Looked up from germline, CDR1 is SGHVS and CDR2 is FNYEAQ. The CDR3 loop is CASSRDSFAGELFF. CDR3 nucleotide sequence: TGTGCCAGCAGCCGGGACTCATTCGCCGGGGAGCTGTTTTTT.

This clone was detected only a few times. The chain is built from TRBV7-3 and TRBJ2-7; 11 bases map to TRBD1. Germline V gene data show CDR1 as SGHTA and CDR2 as FQGTGA. J was trimmed by 2 bases and V by 3 bases; bases with no gene match: 3. The CDR3 has 15 amino acids. As DNA, the CDR3 is TGTGCCAGCAGCTTCCAGGGACAGGGGGCCTACGAGCAGTACTTC. It encodes CASSFQGQGAYEQYF.

For this clone: A read error may account for a junction end that differs from germline. The CDR3, as DNA: TGTGCCAGCAGTCAAGGACTAGCGGGGGCAGAATTC. Translation gives CASSQGLAGAEF. The J gene is TRBJ2-7, the V gene TRBV7-9, with 13 bases that match TRBD2. Germline V gene data show CDR1 as SEHNR and CDR2 as FQNEAQ (reference sequence). This CDR3 has 12 residues.

The chain has TRBV6-1 and TRBJ1-1; TRBD1 matches 8 bases. The CDR3 has 14 amino acids. Trimming at V came to 5 bases and at J to 4 bases, leaving 6 bases not matched to a gene. Germline V gene sequence: CDR1 MNHNS, CDR2 SASEGT. This CDR3 is CASSIDRGATEAFF. The CDR3 coding sequence is TGTGCCAGCAGTATCGACAGGGGAGCCACTGAAGCTTTCTTT.

This clone was observed a few times. J is TRBJ2-1 and V is TRBV14; TRBD1 aligns across 10 bases. The V gene's germline CDR1 is SGHDN and CDR2 FVKESK. After removal of 2 bases from V and 6 bases from J, the junction contained 4 bases not matched to a gene. The CDR3 has 15 residues. CDR3 sequence reads: CASSQRDRGGNEQFF. The CDR3 DNA reads as TGTGCCAGCAGCCAACGGGACAGGGGAGGCAATGAGCAGTTCTTC.

This sequence joins TRBV19 and TRBJ1-1; unclear D gene. The CDR3 covers 13 residues. The germline V gene encodes CDR1 LNHDA and CDR2 SQIVND (reference sequence). V was shortened by 5 bases and J by 2 bases, with 9 bases between the two germline ends. The CDR3 nucleotides are TGTGCCAGTAGTGTCAAATCCAACACTGAAGCTTTCTTT. This sequence encodes CASSVKSNTEAFF.

The CDR3 region has the DNA TGTGCCAGCTCACCACGAGACGGGAGGACAGATACGCAGTATTTT. It codes for CASSPRDGRTDTQYF. V usage is TRBV18 and J usage is TRBJ2-3, with 7 bases aligning to TRBD2. The CDR3 spans 15 residues. Germline CDR1 reads KGHSH; CDR2 reads LQKENI. Trimming at V came to 1 base and at J to 3 bases, leaving 4 bases not matched to a gene. The complete variable domain, with remaining parts taken from reference TRBV18 and TRBJ2-3, reads NAGVMQNPRHLVRRRGQEARLRCSPMKGHSHVYWYRQLPEEGLKFMVYLQKENIIDESGMPKERFSAEFPKEGPSILRIQQVVRGDSAAYFCASSPRDGRTDTQYFGPGTRLTVL.

This clone showed up just once. The rearrangement uses TRBV7-6 and TRBJ2-1, with D perhaps matching TRBD2 (5 bases). Looked up from germline, CDR1 is SGHVS and CDR2 is FNYEAQ. Deletions cut 6 bases from V and 1 base from J, with 13 bases between. The CDR3 consists of 15 residues. DNA for the CDR3: TGTGCCAGCAGGAAGGCTAGCCATTCCTACAATGAGCAGTTCTTC. The encoded protein is CASRKASHSYNEQFF. The entire variable domain, with the rest obtained from reference TRBV7-6 and TRBJ2-1, is as follows: GAGVSQSPRYKVTKRGQDVALRCDPISGHVSLYWYRQALGQGPEFLTYFNYEAQQDKSGLPNDRFSAERPEGSISTLTIQRTEQRDSAMYRCASRKASHSYNEQFFGPGTRLTVL.

The sample holds a few counts of this clone. V usage is TRBV18 and J usage is TRBJ2-1; TRBD1 might be the D (6 bases). The V end was cut by 6 bases, the J end by 8 bases, with 23 bases between. The CDR3 covers 16 residues. Germline-derived CDR1 and CDR2 are KGHSH and LQKENI. The CDR3 here is CASSSTGTRTGYEQFF. The CDR3 nucleotides read TGTGCCAGCTCGTCTACCGGGACACGGACGGGCTATGAGCAGTTCTTC.

The chain combines TRBV5-4 with TRBJ2-7; a weak D match, TRBD2 (6 bases). V lost 0 bases, J lost 4 bases, and 17 bases lay in between. The germline V gene has CDR1 SGHNT and CDR2 YYREEE (reference sequence). There are 16 residues in the CDR3. CDR3 DNA sequence: TGTGCCAGCAGCTTGGGGGGAGGCCTAAGGTCGTACGAGCAGTACTTC. Protein sequence: CASSLGGGLRSYEQYF.

This chain connects TRBV5-8 to TRBJ2-7; TRBD2 matches at 15 bases. The CDR3 sequence is 17 residues long. Germline V CDR1 and CDR2: SGHTS, YDEGEE. V lost 4 bases to trimming and J lost 2 bases; unmatched junction nucleotides: 7. The CDR3 bases are TGTGCCAGCAGCCCTGGACTAGCGGGAGGGCCCACCTACGAGCAGTACTTC. Residues: CASSPGLAGGPTYEQYF.

V and J are TRBV28 and TRBJ1-2; TRBD1 aligns across 11 bases. Trimming removed 6 bases from V and 5 bases from J; junction bases left unmatched: 17. The CDR3 extends over 18 amino acids. The germline gives CDR1 MDHEN, CDR2 SYDVKM. CDR3 region: CASSITGDRGLGKYGYTF. The CDR3 DNA reads as TGTGCCAGCAGCATCACCGGGGACAGGGGGTTGGGGAAGTATGGCTACACCTTC.